These 17 T cell receptor beta chains originate from one sample sequenced in a study of shared clonotypes between healthy human individuals. Assay used: immunoSEQ multiplex PCR; TCRdb lists only in-frame clones, some missing. The data contain about a million clones, 65% to 75% of them seen just once; the ten biggest clones take up about 1.5%. Sequencing was performed on memory CD4+ T cells sorted from blood. Subset indicated: CD45RA-negative fraction. These receptors were collected from a man between 18 and 29 years old in good health.

The chain employs TRBV9 and TRBJ2-3, with 7 nucleotides matching TRBD2. The CDR3 has 15 residues. Germline CDR1 reads SGDLS; CDR2 reads YYNGEE. V shed 3 bases, J shed 2 bases, and the junction held 6 bases outside the gene matches. CDR3 sequence (DNA): TGTGCCAGCAGCGCCCGGGACTACCTCACAGATACGCAGTATTTT. As protein: CASSARDYLTDTQYF.

The chain links TRBV19 to TRBJ1-1; unclear D gene. This CDR3 has 14 amino acids. Trimming cost V 5 bases and J 6 bases, with 16 bases left between them. Germline V gives CDR1 LNHDA, CDR2 SQIVND (reference sequence). The chain's CDR3 is CASSSQGRYPEAFF. The CDR3 coding sequence is TGTGCCAGTAGTTCCCAAGGGCGTTACCCTGAAGCTTTCTTT.

This clone was found a few times. The chain recombines TRBV10-1 with TRBJ1-6; D is unclear. Germline assignment: CDR1 WNHNN and CDR2 SYGVQD (reference sequence). Trimming stripped 11 bases from V and 0 bases from J, with 17 bases between. This CDR3 region has 16 residues. The CDR3 reads CAARCAHPSYNSPLHF. The DNA for the CDR3 is TGCGCCGCCCGTTGTGCTCACCCCTCCTATAATTCACCCCTCCACTTT.

This clone was seen repeatedly, ten times or more. The rearrangement links TRBV2 to TRBJ2-2, with D uncertain. The CDR3 consists of 11 residues. Germline loops: CDR1 SNHLY, CDR2 FYNNEI. V was cut by 7 bases and J by 6 bases, with 6 bases left in between. CDR3 amino acids: CASKDPGELFF. Here the CDR3 DNA reads TGTGCCAGCAAGGACCCCGGGGAGCTGTTTTTT.

Turning to this clone: This specimen includes other DNA sequences encoding the same CDR3. The chain uses TRBV5-1 and TRBJ2-7; 7 bases map to TRBD1. Looked up from germline, CDR1 is SGHRS and CDR2 is YFSETQ. The CDR3 is 13 amino acids. V shed 4 bases and J 4 bases; nucleotides not matched to a gene: 5. The CDR3 here is CASSPDRVYEQYF. CDR3 nucleotide sequence: TGCGCCAGCAGCCCCGACAGGGTGTACGAGCAGTACTTC.

V gene TRBV5-6 combines with J gene TRBJ2-7; D is perhaps TRBD1 (6 bases). This CDR3 contains 13 residues. Germline V CDR1 and CDR2: SGHDT, YYEEEE. Deletions cut 4 bases from V and 4 bases from J, with 12 bases between. CDR3 in DNA: TGTGCCAGCAGCCCACTGCAGGGGTACGAGCAGTACTTC. This sequence encodes CASSPLQGYEQYF.

This clone was found many times. V usage is TRBV30 and J usage is TRBJ2-5; weak D call: TRBD2 (6 bases). Between the trimmed V and J ends, which lost 1 base and 0 bases, there was a span of 15 bases. The germline CDR1 and CDR2 sequences are GTSNPN and SVGIG (reference sequence). The CDR3 length is 16 residues. CDR3 region: CAWSGGLGRYQETQYF. The CDR3 coding sequence is TGTGCCTGGAGTGGGGGACTGGGGAGGTACCAAGAGACCCAGTACTTC.

Here the CDR3 reads CASSFKPVGQGFHEQFF. CDR3 in DNA: TGTGCCAGCAGCTTTAAACCCGTCGGACAGGGGTTCCATGAGCAGTTCTTC. The rearrangement links TRBV7-6 to TRBJ2-1; TRBD1 agrees at 9 bases. This CDR3 region has 17 residues. Germline V gene sequence: CDR1 SGHVS, CDR2 FNYEAQ. V dropped 3 bases and J dropped 8; count of bases not matched to a gene: 14.

V and J are TRBV6-1 and TRBJ2-7, with a possible D match to TRBD2 (5 bases). Germline V gives CDR1 MNHNS, CDR2 SASEGT. The CDR3 has 12 amino acids. The V and J ends lost 10 bases and 3 bases respectively, with 13 bases between them. The CDR3 DNA sequence: TGTGCCACCACCCCGGAGGTCTACGAGCAGTACTTC. Amino acids: CATTPEVYEQYF.

J is TRBJ2-7 and V is TRBV6-1, with D perhaps matching TRBD1 (5 bases). This CDR3 is built from 14 residues. V gave up 2 bases and J gave up 6 bases, with 14 bases separating them. The germline V gene encodes CDR1 MNHNS and CDR2 SASEGT. CDR3 protein: CASSELQQVSEQYF. CDR3 coding DNA: TGTGCCAGCAGTGAACTACAACAGGTTAGCGAGCAGTACTTC.

In this sample, this clone turned up a few times. The CDR3 DNA reads as TGTGCCAGCAGCTTAGATGGGGGAGGTGGCACTGAAGCTTTCTTT. This encodes CASSLDGGGGTEAFF. This chain connects TRBV11-2 to TRBJ1-1; tentatively, D is TRBD1 (5 bases). CDR1 SGHAT and CDR2 FQNNGV come from the germline V gene. V lost 0 bases and J lost 4, with 12 bases in between. The CDR3 contains 15 residues.

The chain uses TRBV19 and TRBJ1-5; D unclear. The V gene lost 4 bases and the J gene lost 7 bases, with 14 bases spanning the gap. This CDR3 comprises 14 residues. The V gene's germline CDR1 is LNHDA and CDR2 SQIVND (reference sequence). CDR3 nucleotides: TGTGCCAGTAGTAGGGTGGGTATCAGGCAGCCCCAGCATTTT. Its protein is CASSRVGIRQPQHF.

Comment on this clone: Given a much more abundant clone one base away, this may be a read error. Other nucleotide sequences in the sample specify the same CDR3. The chain couples TRBV2 to TRBJ2-1, with D possibly matching TRBD2 (8 bases). CDR3 length: 10 residues. Germline V gene data show CDR1 as SNHLY and CDR2 as FYNNEI. CDR3 region: CASGTAEQFF. In DNA form, the CDR3 reads TGTGCTAGCGGGACAGCTGAGCAGTTCTTC. Based on the CDR3 plus reference TRBV2 and TRBJ2-1, the full variable domain is EPEVTQTPSHQVTQMGQEVILRCVPISNHLYFYWYRQILGQKVEFLVSFYNNEISEKSEIFDDQFSVERPDGSNFTLKIRSTKLEDSAMYFCASGTAEQFFGPGTRLTVL.

The genes are TRBV28 and TRBJ1-2; no reliable D call. From germline, CDR1 is MDHEN and CDR2 SYDVKM. This CDR3 spans 14 amino acids. Trimming pared 6 bases from V and 0 bases from J, leaving 11 bases between. For the CDR3, the DNA is TGTGCCAGCAGAGATTCGACATCTAACTATGGCTACACCTTC. Its protein is CASRDSTSNYGYTF.

The count of this clone is one. V and J are TRBV7-9 and TRBJ2-5; D unresolved. Trimming pared 3 bases from V and 2 bases from J, leaving 10 bases between. The CDR3 contains 14 residues. Germline V gives CDR1 SEHNR, CDR2 FQNEAQ (reference sequence). As DNA, the CDR3 is TGTGCCAGCAGCTTCTTGGCACTTCAAGAGACCCAGTACTTC. As protein: CASSFLALQETQYF.

In the case of this clone: Other nucleotide sequences from this sample produce the same CDR3. The V and J genes are TRBV5-1 and TRBJ1-2; the D is unclear. Germline lookup yields CDR1 SGHRS and CDR2 YFSETQ. The CDR3 is 13 residues long. The V and J ends lost 0 bases and 7 bases respectively, with 10 bases between them. The chain's CDR3 is CASSLAGVGGYTF. For the CDR3, the DNA is TGCGCCAGCAGCTTGGCCGGGGTGGGTGGCTACACCTTC.

The gene calls are TRBV4-2 and TRBJ1-2; D is possibly TRBD1 (5 bases). Trimming removed 2 bases from V and 2 bases from J, with 12 bases in between. The CDR3 length is 15 residues. CDR1 and CDR2 from the germline V gene are LGHNA and YNFKEQ. The CDR3 coding sequence is TGTGCCAGCAGCCAAACCGGGACGGCGAACTATGGCTACACCTTC. It translates to CASSQTGTANYGYTF.